This T cell receptor (beta chain) was sequenced for a study of T cells in Graves' hyperthyroidism and ophthalmopathy. Overall study findings and caveats: Ophthalmopathy and stable hyperthyroidism were told apart by a 13 V-J model.

This clonotype was seen more than once but under ten times. The antigen is unknown. From RNA transcripts, TCR beta CDR3 regions were amplified. HTBI primers were employed in a first-round RT-PCR of the TCR CDR3. TCRdb used MiXCR to reprocess the multiplex PCR reads, holding one entry per CDR3 protein. The sample has roughly 500,000 distinct CDR3 sequences, about 16% seen once. This TCR was sampled from a woman aged 25 to 39 with Graves' ophthalmopathy. Sample: blood.

The CDR3 sequence is CATSRDVFGLATDTQYF. The CDR3 coding sequence is TGTGCCACCAGCAGAGATGTTTTCGGACTAGCGACAGATACGCAGTATTTT. The chain carries TRBV15 and TRBJ2-3; TRBD2 matches 9 bases. V gave up 0 bases and J gave up 3 bases; unmatched junction bases: 7. The CDR3 runs to 17 residues. Germline V gives CDR1 LNHNV, CDR2 YYDKDF (reference sequence).